The 20 T cell receptor beta chains below come from one sample, sequenced in a study of blood T cell repertoires in COVID-19. Assay used: immunoSEQ multiplex PCR; TCRdb lists only in-frame clones, some missing. The sample contains around 100,000 clones, 85% of which appear only once. The sample comprised peripheral blood. All receptors derive from a man between 45 and 60 years old with active or convalescent COVID-19.

This rearrangement joins TRBV28 to TRBJ1-2, with 8 nucleotides matching TRBD1. J was trimmed by 3 bases and V by 6 bases; bases with no gene match: 6. CDR1 and CDR2 from the germline V gene are MDHEN and SYDVKM. The CDR3 has 14 amino acids. The CDR3 sequence is CASRTGDRDYGYTF. The CDR3 DNA is TGTGCCAGCAGGACAGGGGATAGGGACTATGGCTACACCTTC.

In its sample, this clone was seen a few times. This CDR3 reads CATSIPFGETQYF. CDR3 coding DNA: TGTGCCACCAGTATTCCTTTCGGGGAGACCCAGTACTTC. This sequence joins TRBV24-1 and TRBJ2-5; D not certain. Trimming stripped 6 bases from V and 5 bases from J, with 12 bases between. In germline, CDR1 is KGHDR, CDR2 SFDVKD. The CDR3 contains 13 residues.

V and J are TRBV5-6 and TRBJ1-5, with D perhaps matching TRBD1 (5 bases). Germline values: CDR1 SGHDT, CDR2 YYEEEE. The CDR3 is 15 residues long. V lost 4 bases, J lost 7 bases, and 18 bases lay in between. The CDR3 bases are TGTGCCAGCAGCCTGGATGGACGGGAGGGGCAGCCCCAGCATTTT. Its translation: CASSLDGREGQPQHF. The full variable domain, its missing parts supplied by reference TRBV5-6 and TRBJ1-5, is DAGVTQSPTHLIKTRGQQVTLRCSPKSGHDTVSWYQQALGQGPQFIFQYYEEEERQRGNFPDRFSGHQFPNYSSELNVNALLLGDSALYLCASSLDGREGQPQHFGDGTRLSIL.

J is TRBJ1-4 and V is TRBV6-5, with 9 bases lining up with TRBD1. V was clipped by 6 bases and J by 3 bases; unmatched bases: 5. Germline V gives CDR1 MNHEY, CDR2 SVGAGI. The CDR3 has 15 amino acids. CDR3: CASSRGQGANEKLFF. DNA for the CDR3: TGTGCCAGCAGCAGGGGACAGGGAGCTAATGAAAAACTGTTTTTT.

This sequence joins TRBV13 and TRBJ2-1; TRBD2 matches 7 bases. Germline assignment: CDR1 PRHDT and CDR2 FYEKMQ (reference sequence). V lost 0 bases, J lost 4 bases, and 6 bases stayed unmatched. The CDR3 is made up of 16 amino acids. CDR3 in DNA: TGTGCCAGCAGCTTAGGGGCGGGAGTGAGATACAATGAGCAGTTCTTC. It specifies CASSLGAGVRYNEQFF.

This clone showed up just once. The chain recombines TRBV6-5 with TRBJ1-5; 7 nucleotides line up with TRBD1. Per the germline V gene, CDR1 is MNHEY and CDR2 is SVGAGI. This CDR3 has 15 residues. The V segment lost 0 bases and the J segment 6 bases; nucleotides outside the gene matches: 5. CDR3 DNA sequence: TGTGCCAGCAGTTACTCGACAGGGTACAGTCAGCCCCAGCATTTT. The encoded protein is CASSYSTGYSQPQHF.

J is TRBJ2-1 and V is TRBV24-1; TRBD2 agrees at 7 bases. This CDR3 has 18 residues. Germline V CDR1 and CDR2: KGHDR, SFDVKD. V lost 4 bases to trimming and J lost 0 bases; unmatched junction nucleotides: 11. The CDR3 sequence is CATSDSWGGGGSYNEQFF. The CDR3 DNA sequence: TGTGCCACCAGTGACTCCTGGGGGGGAGGAGGCTCCTACAATGAGCAGTTCTTC.

J is TRBJ2-3 and V is TRBV27, with 10 bases matching TRBD2. CDR1 and CDR2 (germline): MNHEY, SMNVEV (reference sequence). The CDR3 spans 18 residues. The ends lost 2 bases at V and 0 bases at J; junction bases unmatched: 8. CDR3 sequence (DNA): TGTGCCAGCAGTTTACTGCACCCGACTAGCGGGAGCACAGATACGCAGTATTTT. The encoded protein is CASSLLHPTSGSTDTQYF.

This rearrangement joins TRBV6-1 to TRBJ2-3; D may be TRBD2 (5 bases). V lost 2 bases to trimming and J lost 9 bases, with 9 bases between them. Germline V gene data show CDR1 as MNHNS and CDR2 as SASEGT. The CDR3 sequence is 12 residues long. The CDR3: CASSESRGTQYF. The CDR3 DNA reads TGTGCCAGCAGTGAATCTCGGGGAACGCAGTATTTT.

The rearrangement uses TRBV11-2 and TRBJ2-1; D remains unclear. Germline lookup yields CDR1 SGHAT and CDR2 FQNNGV. This CDR3 region has 14 residues. V was pared by 8 bases and J by 5 bases, with 16 bases between. The CDR3 DNA is TGTGCCAGCGGCCTGCGACACGAAAACAATGAGCAGTTCTTC. Its protein product is CASGLRHENNEQFF.

V usage is TRBV2 and J usage is TRBJ2-7; the D gene is possibly TRBD2 (6 bases). The V end lost 7 bases, the J end lost 6 bases, and 16 bases lay between the germline ends. CDR1 is SNHLY and CDR2 is FYNNEI in the germline V gene. The CDR3 extends over 13 amino acids. The CDR3 spells CASTEEFGGEQYF. Here the CDR3 DNA reads TGTGCCAGCACCGAAGAATTCGGGGGCGAGCAGTACTTC.

V usage is TRBV3-1 (or the pseudogene TRBV3-2) and J usage is TRBJ2-1; 10 bases match TRBD2. The germline gives CDR1 LGHDT, CDR2 YNNKEL (reference sequence). This CDR3 has 18 amino acids. J gave up 0 bases and V 4 bases, and 9 bases lay outside the gene matches. The DNA for the CDR3 is TGTGCCAGCAGCCCCGATCTGGCTAGCGGGAGCTCCTACAATGAGCAGTTCTTC. This encodes CASSPDLASGSSYNEQFF.

The chain combines TRBV7-8 with TRBJ1-1; D is perhaps TRBD1 (6 bases). Germline values: CDR1 SGHVS, CDR2 FQNEAQ. V was pared by 5 bases and J by 1 base, with 17 bases between. This CDR3 spans 16 amino acids. The chain's CDR3 is CASSLETGPRNTEAFF. DNA for the CDR3: TGTGCCAGCAGCCTCGAGACAGGACCCCGGAACACTGAAGCTTTCTTT.

This clone was found a few times. The rearrangement joins TRBV2 to TRBJ1-1, with 8 bases identical to TRBD1. Germline-derived CDR1 and CDR2 are SNHLY and FYNNEI. This CDR3 region has 16 residues. V lost 4 bases, J lost 2 bases, and 9 bases stayed unmatched. DNA of the CDR3: TGTGCCAGCAGTGGGCAGGGGGCTTTCGAAAACACTGAAGCTTTCTTT. Translation: CASSGQGAFENTEAFF. The variable domain in full, with the rest retrieved from reference TRBV2 and TRBJ1-1, is EPEVTQTPSHQVTQMGQEVILRCVPISNHLYFYWYRQILGQKVEFLVSFYNNEISEKSEIFDDQFSVERPDGSNFTLKIRSTKLEDSAMYFCASSGQGAFENTEAFFGQGTRLTVV.

The chain combines TRBV11-2 with TRBJ2-1; D is unclear. This CDR3 region has 17 residues. The V gene's germline CDR1 is SGHAT and CDR2 FQNNGV. Trimming pared 1 base from V and 0 bases from J, leaving 13 bases between. CDR3 amino acids: CASSLVPSLFSYNEQFF. CDR3 nucleotide sequence: TGTGCCAGCAGCTTAGTCCCATCACTATTCTCCTACAATGAGCAGTTCTTC.

The genes are TRBV24-1 and TRBJ2-6; 7 bases are shared with TRBD1. The CDR3 length is 16 residues. Trimming removed 6 bases from V and 0 bases from J; junction bases left unmatched: 4. The germline gives CDR1 KGHDR, CDR2 SFDVKD. In nucleotides, the CDR3 is TGTGCCACCAGTACAGGGGCCCCCTCTGGGGCCAACGTCCTGACTTTC. Translating it yields CATSTGAPSGANVLTF.

This clone was picked up a small number of times. This chain connects TRBV10-3 to TRBJ1-3; a weak D match, TRBD1 (6 bases). The germline V gene encodes CDR1 ENHRY and CDR2 SYGVKD. V was shortened by 0 bases and J by 4 bases, with 10 bases between the two germline ends. CDR3 length: 15 residues. The chain's CDR3 is CAISESKGEGNTIYF. CDR3 in DNA: TGTGCCATCAGTGAGTCAAAGGGGGAAGGAAACACCATATATTTT.

The V gene is TRBV19, the J gene TRBJ2-3, with TRBD1 identical over 10 bases. V lost 3 bases and J lost 5; bases outside the gene matches: 8. The CDR3 length is 16 residues. Germline CDR1 reads LNHDA; CDR2 reads SQIVND (reference sequence). As DNA, the CDR3 is TGTGCCAGTAGTATGTTAGGTGACAGGGGGCAAGATACGCAGTATTTT. Translated, it gives CASSMLGDRGQDTQYF.

The V gene is TRBV27, the J gene TRBJ2-1; D possibly corresponds to TRBD2 (6 bases). The germline V and J ends were trimmed by 7 bases and 8 bases, with 21 bases remaining between them. The CDR3 extends over 15 amino acids. The germline gives CDR1 MNHEY, CDR2 SMNVEV (reference sequence). CDR3 nucleotides: TGTGCCAGCAAGGAGCTGGGGGGTGGGCGGTATGAGCAGTTCTTC. Translation gives CASKELGGGRYEQFF.

The chain joins TRBV19 to TRBJ1-4; TRBD1 matches at 10 bases. The germline CDR1 and CDR2 sequences are LNHDA and SQIVND (reference sequence). J was trimmed by 0 bases and V by 2 bases; bases with no gene match: 6. The CDR3 spans 18 residues. The CDR3 bases are TGTGCCAGTAGTATAAGGGGGACAGGGGATGCAACTAATGAAAAACTGTTTTTT. Translation: CASSIRGTGDATNEKLFF.